This T cell receptor beta chain appears in the sequencing data of a study of cytomegalovirus exposure and HLA in healthy donors. For the study at large: A data release that came early held approximately 92 million unique TCRs from HLA-typed donors.

Germline-derived CDR1 and CDR2 are MGHRA and YSYEKL. The CDR3 totals 14 residues. The ends lost 3 bases at V and 3 bases at J; junction bases unmatched: 1. This PCR relied on a set of 60 Vbeta primers and 13 Jbeta primers. The table came from immunoSEQ multiplex PCR; TCRdb's copy has only in-frame clones and leaves some out. The sample includes 100,000 to 150,000 clones, over 60% seen only once; the top ten take around 5%. The study's findings and limits: The study designated 150 to 200 TCR beta chains cytomegalovirus-associated. In an earlier analysis, productive rearrangement rates for most beta V segments clustered near 87% or 30%. Researchers had no immune exposure information except CMV serostatus available.

Turning to this clone: Its target is unknown.

The rearrangement uses TRBV4-1 and TRBJ2-3, with 9 bases fitting TRBD1. This clonotype originated in a man in his sixties in good health and CMV-seropositive. The sample consisted of PBMCs. The CDR3 DNA follows: TGCGCCAGCAGCCAGGACAGGGGAACAGATACGCAGTATTTT. Translating gives CASSQDRGTDTQYF.